These T cell receptor beta chains were read from a single sample in a study of blood T cell repertoires in COVID-19. Sequencing was performed with immunoSEQ multiplex PCR; in TCRdb, only in-frame clones are kept and a portion is missing. The data hold 490,000 or so clones, with around nine tenths observed a single time. The sequenced sample was PBMCs or T cells enriched from blood (not recorded which). Receptors were obtained from a woman aged 55 to 70 who had recovered from COVID-19. Both conserved end residues are trimmed from each CDR3. Fields, in order: clone size, V gene, CDR3 protein. The size of a clone is reported for some rows only, either as once, few or many, or as a class for expanded clones.

NA	TRBV2	ASSRVGAGTQY
NA	TRBV5-8	ASSPILPGAHYNSPLH
few	TRBV5-4	ASSPPTSGSYNEQF
once	TRBV12-3/TRBV12-4	ASSSHSEAF
NA	TRBV3-1/TRBV3-2	ASSPGGGGAQDTQY
NA	TRBV27	ASSPRVPELF
NA	TRBV5-6	ASSFSRNIQY
NA	TRBV12-3/TRBV12-4	ARDSTGELF
few	TRBV6-5	ATLTQNTGELF
NA	TRBV18	ASSPSRLAGTDTQY
NA	TRBV27	ASSFDRLANYGYT
NA	TRBV11-2	ASSLSGQGNQPQH